This is a list of T cell receptor beta chains from one sample in a study of blood T cells in healthy people across ages. TCRdb analysed the 5' RACE reads with MiXCR anew, one entry per CDR3 protein. The sample carries under 1,000,000 distinct CDR3 sequences, about 37% recorded once. Input material: blood. These receptors were taken from a young man in good health. The CDR3 runs from the conserved cysteine through the conserved F or W. The order of the fields is V gene, J gene, clone size, D gene, CDR3 DNA, CDR3 protein. A D gene is named only where the DNA matches it firmly. A row's size may be missing; if present it is once, few, many or a size class.

>TRBV6-2/TRBV6-3|TRBJ2-7|-|-
TGTGCCAGCAGTGACTCATCTTTATACGAGCAGTACTTC
CASSDSSLYEQYF
>TRBV3-1|TRBJ2-1|-|TRBD2
TGTGCCAGCAGCCTCGGGACTAGCGGGCGCTATGAGCAGTTCTTC
CASSLGTSGRYEQFF
>TRBV9|TRBJ1-4|-|TRBD1
TGTGCCAGCAGCCCCCGGGACAGAGTGAATGAAAAACTGTTTTTT
CASSPRDRVNEKLFF
>TRBV20-1|TRBJ1-2|-|-
TGCAGTGCTAGAGATTCCCAGAGCTACACCTTC
CSARDSQSYTF
>TRBV2|TRBJ2-5|-|TRBD1
TGTGCCAGCTCCGGACAGGGCCTGCAGGAGCAGTACTTC
CASSGQGLQEQYF
>TRBV29-1|TRBJ1-5|-|TRBD1
TGCAGCGTTGCCAGGGGGGGAACAGTCACCGTCCGTCAGCCCCAGCATTTT
CSVARGGTVTVRQPQHF
>TRBV20-1|TRBJ2-4|-|-
TGCAGTGCTAGAAGACTCCAGGTCAGGGACCAGTACTTC
CSARRLQVRDQYF
>TRBV27|TRBJ1-1|-|-
TGTGCCAGCAGTTTATCGACGGGGCTCCCGGGAACTGAAGCTTTCTTT
CASSLSTGLPGTEAFF
>TRBV29-1|TRBJ2-5|-|-
TGCAGCGCCAAAAAAAGGACGTGGGGAGAGACCCAGTACTTC
CSAKKRTWGETQYF
>TRBV6-2/TRBV6-3|TRBJ2-4|-|-
TGTGCCAGCAGTCCAACCAGGGTAACCAAAAACATTCAGTACTTC
CASSPTRVTKNIQYF
>TRBV5-1|TRBJ2-3|-|TRBD2
TGCGCCAGCAGCTTCGGGACTAGCGACCCAGATACGCAGTATTTT
CASSFGTSDPDTQYF
>TRBV18|TRBJ2-1|many|-
TGTGCCAGCTCACCGACGGGGGAGGAAGTGCAGTTCTTC
CASSPTGEEVQFF
>TRBV7-2|TRBJ1-1|few|-
TGTGCCAGCAGCTTAACCCCAGGGAACGCGAACACTGAAGCTTTCTTT
CASSLTPGNANTEAFF
>TRBV5-1|TRBJ2-2|-|-
TGCGCCAGCAGCTTCTCTCTCCATCGCAGAAACACCGGGGAGCTGTTTTTT
CASSFSLHRRNTGELFF
>TRBV20-1|TRBJ2-3|-|TRBD2
TGCAGTGCTCGTGCCGGGACTAGCGGGGACCGGGATAACCCAGATACGCAGTATTTT
CSARAGTSGDRDNPDTQYF
>TRBV5-1|TRBJ2-5|few|-
TGCGCCAGCAGCCCCCTGACCGAGGAGCAGTACTTC
CASSPLTEEQYF
>TRBV5-5|TRBJ1-5|-|TRBD1
TGTGCCAGCAGCTTGCGGGCAGGGGGCATGAACAATCAGCCCCAGCATTTT
CASSLRAGGMNNQPQHF
>TRBV5-1|TRBJ2-5|-|TRBD2
TGCGCCAGCACCACTATCGGGGGGGGCGCGGAGACCCAGTACTTC
CASTTIGGGAETQYF
>TRBV20-1|TRBJ1-5|-|-
TGCAGTGCTAGAGGGGTAGGTGGCAATCAGCCCCAGCATTTT
CSARGVGGNQPQHF
>TRBV6-2/TRBV6-3|TRBJ1-2|-|TRBD1
TGTGCCAGCAGTTACCGCCCGGGACAGGGTAACTATGGCTACACCTTC
CASSYRPGQGNYGYTF